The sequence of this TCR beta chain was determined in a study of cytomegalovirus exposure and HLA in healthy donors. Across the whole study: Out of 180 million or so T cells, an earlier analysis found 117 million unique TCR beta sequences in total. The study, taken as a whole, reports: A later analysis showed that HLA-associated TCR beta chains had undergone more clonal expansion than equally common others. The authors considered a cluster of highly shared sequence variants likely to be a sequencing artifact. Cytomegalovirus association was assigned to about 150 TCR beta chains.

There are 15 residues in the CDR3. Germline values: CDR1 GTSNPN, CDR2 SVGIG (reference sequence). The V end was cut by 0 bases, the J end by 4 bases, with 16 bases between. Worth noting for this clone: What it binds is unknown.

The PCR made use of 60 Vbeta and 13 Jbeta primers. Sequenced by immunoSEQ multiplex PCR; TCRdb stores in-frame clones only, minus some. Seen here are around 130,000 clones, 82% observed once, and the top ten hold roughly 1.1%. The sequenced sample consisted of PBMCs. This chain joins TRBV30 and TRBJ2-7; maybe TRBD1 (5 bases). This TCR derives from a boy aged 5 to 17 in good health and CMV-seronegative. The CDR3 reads CAWSVSQGRAYEQYF. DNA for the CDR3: TGTGCCTGGAGTGTATCCCAGGGCCGGGCTTACGAGCAGTACTTC.